This T cell receptor beta chain emerged from a study of T cell changes during pregnancy in multiple sclerosis. The CDR3 is made up of 17 amino acids. Per germline, CDR1 SGHNT and CDR2 YYREEE (reference sequence). Assay: immunoSEQ multiplex PCR; the TCRdb copy retains only in-frame clones and omits some. The sample lists 40,000 or so clones, 90% to 95% seen once, with around 8.1% in the top ten. A word on this clone: One junction end disagrees with the germline gene, perhaps due to a read error.

Sequenced here: CD8+ T cells from peripheral blood mononuclear cells, sampled in the third trimester of pregnancy. This TCR derives from a female donor with multiple sclerosis, enrolled in a pregnancy study. This rearrangement joins TRBV5-4 to TRBJ2-1, with TRBD2 matching 10 bases. CDR3 coding DNA: TGTGCCGGCAGCCGCGTGAATCTAGCGGGAGAGGACAATGAGCAGTTCTTC. It encodes CAGSRVNLAGEDNEQFF. Full variable domain (outside the CDR3, taken from reference TRBV5-4 and TRBJ2-1): ETGVTQSPTHLIKTRGQQVTLRCSSQSGHNTVSWYQQALGQGPQFIFQYYREEENGRGNFPPRFSGLQFPNYSSELNVNALELDDSALYLCAGSRVNLAGEDNEQFFGPGTRLTVL.